These 12 T cell receptor delta chains originate from one sample sequenced in a study of gamma-delta T cells after stem cell transplantation. TCRdb called clones from the RT-PCR reads again using CATT. The sample has approximately 1,300 delta-chain clones, about 7.9% seen once. The sequenced sample consisted of gamma-delta T cells. These receptor sequences come from a human donor. It is not recorded whose cells these are; they may come from a transplant donor.

Only a few counts were recorded for this clone. The chain joins TRDV2 to TRDJ3, with 10 nucleotides matching TRDD3. This CDR3 has 21 residues. Germline V CDR1 and CDR2: GEAIGNYY, EKD. V was clipped by 0 bases and J by 0 bases; unmatched bases: 10. The CDR3 nucleotides are TGTGCCTGTGACACCCCCGGACTGGGGGATTCTCTCTCCTGGGACACCCGACAGATGTTTTTC. Residues: CACDTPGLGDSLSWDTRQMFF.

Turning to this clone: A far larger clone is one base from this, pointing to a likely read error. V and J are TRDV2 and TRDJ3; 12 nucleotides line up with TRDD3. Trimming cost V 3 bases and J 0 bases; bases outside gene matches: 14. CDR1 and CDR2 (germline): GEAIGNYY, EKD. The CDR3 has 22 residues. CDR3 residues: CACDEPGGYAEESSWDTRQMFF. The CDR3 bases are TGTGCCTGTGACGAACCTGGGGGATACGCGGAGGAAAGCTCCTGGGACACCCGACAGATGTTTTTC.

This clone is deemed medium-sized. The CDR3 nucleotides read TGTGCCTGTGACACCTTACTGGGGGATACGAGGGAAGCGTACACCGATAAACTCATCTTT. Translation gives CACDTLLGDTREAYTDKLIF. The rearrangement links TRDV2 to TRDJ1; the match to TRDD3 covers 13 bases. From germline, CDR1 is GEAIGNYY and CDR2 EKD. The length of the CDR3 is 20 residues. V dropped 0 bases and J dropped 0; count of bases not matched to a gene: 12.

In this sample, this clone is large. The chain couples TRDV2 to TRDJ1; 13 bases map to TRDD3. There are 18 residues in the CDR3. Germline loops: CDR1 GEAIGNYY, CDR2 EKD. V lost 3 bases to trimming and J lost 4 bases; unmatched junction nucleotides: 13. The CDR3 protein is CACDLLTGGYAEGDKLIF. In DNA form, the CDR3 reads TGTGCCTGTGACCTCCTTACTGGGGGATACGCGGAGGGCGATAAACTCATCTTT.

As regards this clone: For this DNA, TCRdb reports the protein of a much larger clone, which diverges at residue 14, most likely from a read error; the protein presented here is translated directly from the DNA. The rearrangement uses TRDV2 and TRDJ3, with TRDD3 identical over 9 bases. Germline assignment: CDR1 GEAIGNYY and CDR2 EKD. This CDR3 region has 19 residues. The CDR3 bases are TGTGCCTGTGACCATACTGGGGGACCGAGCTCCTGGGACATCCGACAGATGTTTTTC. It encodes CACDHTGGPSSWDIRQMFF.

The CDR3 DNA is TGTGCCTGTGACACCCTACTGGGGGATGAAACCACCGATAAACTCATCTTT. Encoded protein: CACDTLLGDETTDKLIF. This sequence joins TRDV2 and TRDJ1, with 10 bases fitting TRDD3. Trimming removed 0 bases from V and 1 base from J; junction bases left unmatched: 7. The CDR3 totals 17 residues. Germline CDR1 GEAIGNYY, CDR2 EKD.

Notes on this clone: This clone may be a read error of a much larger clone one base away. The chain uses TRDV2 and TRDJ2; 10 positions agree with TRDD3. The CDR3 is made up of 25 amino acids. Germline V gene data show CDR1 as GEAIGNYY and CDR2 as EKD. The CDR3 DNA sequence: TGTGCCTGTGACCCAATTCCGGAAGGTCCCAAAAGTGGTGGGGGATACAAGCCATTGAAAGCACAACTCTTCTTT. This translates into CACDPIPEGPKSGGGYKPLKAQLFF.

This clone is judged medium-sized. The chain combines TRDV2 with TRDJ1; 8 bases align to TRDD3. This CDR3 comprises 18 residues. Unmatched junction bases numbered 14, after V lost 0 bases and J lost 3 bases. Per the germline V gene, CDR1 is GEAIGNYY and CDR2 is EKD. DNA for the CDR3: TGTGCCTGTGACACCGTGAGCGGGATACGCGAGAGTCCCGATAAACTCATCTTT. This codes for CACDTVSGIRESPDKLIF.

On this clone: With only one base between it and a far larger clone, this is likely a read error. Other DNA sequences in this specimen translate into the identical CDR3. As DNA, the CDR3 is TGTGCCTGTGACCATACTGGGGACCTTAGCTCCTGGGACACCCGACAAATGTTTTTC. It specifies CACDHTGDLSSWDTRQMFF. The genes are TRDV2 and TRDJ3; the match to TRDD3 covers 7 bases. This CDR3 has 19 amino acids. Germline CDR1 and CDR2: GEAIGNYY and EKD.

By share, this clone ranks as large. One base separates it from a far larger clone, so it is likely a read error. Other DNA sequences in the same sample also yield this CDR3. The chain recombines TRDV2 with TRDJ1; 8 bases fit TRDD3. This CDR3 has 16 residues. Germline V gene lookup returns CDR1 GEAIGNYY and CDR2 EKD. CDR3 region: CACDKLGILAPDKLIF. The CDR3 DNA reads as TGTGCCTGCGACAAACTGGGGATACTCGCTCCCGATAAACTCATCTTT.

Within the sample, this clone is medium-sized. The identical CDR3 is also encoded by other nucleotide sequences in the sample. The chain couples TRDV2 to TRDJ1, with TRDD3 as a possible D gene (5 bases). This CDR3 has 17 residues. Germline V CDR1 and CDR2: GEAIGNYY, EKD. Trimming took off 3 bases at V and 0 bases at J, with 19 bases between the two ends. CDR3 loop: CACDALGTEDDTDKLIF. The DNA of the CDR3 is TGTGCCTGTGACGCTTTGGGGACAGAGGACGACACCGATAAACTCATCTTT.

This clone was observed a few times. Given a far larger clone just one base away, this is likely a sequencing read error. The chain joins TRDV2 to TRDJ1; 10 nucleotides align to TRDD3. Unmatched junction bases numbered 13, after V lost 0 bases and J lost 1 base. The length of the CDR3 is 19 residues. The germline V gene encodes CDR1 GEAIGNYY and CDR2 EKD. The CDR3 DNA sequence: TGTGCCTGTGACACCGCTCCTACACTGGGGGATGAAACCACCGATAAACTCATCTTT. Translating it yields CACDTAPTLGDETTDKLIF.